Below, one T cell receptor beta chain is given with its context. The antigen remains unidentified. A multiplex PCR was run with 60 Vbeta primers and 13 Jbeta primers. Method: immunoSEQ multiplex PCR; TCRdb's copy keeps in-frame clones and lacks some. This sample's table reports 30,000 to 35,000 clones. This entry is derived from a study of cytomegalovirus exposure and HLA in healthy donors. Study summary: Findings of an earlier analysis included about 120 million unique TCR beta sequences from roughly 200 million T cells.

Overall study findings and caveats: Previous analysis showed most TCR beta V segments were productive about 87% or about 30% of the time. Several of the most significant clusters were apparently associated with common viral pathogens in a later analysis. Certain indistinguishable V segments, among them TRBV6-2 and TRBV6-3, were excluded.

The CDR3 consists of 16 residues. Trimming at V came to 10 bases and at J to 3 bases, leaving 14 bases not matched to a gene. The germline V gene has CDR1 MDHEN and CDR2 SYDVKM. The sequence was collected from a middle-aged man in good health and CMV-seronegative. Sequencing was performed on PBMCs. The V and J genes are TRBV28 and TRBJ1-5, with 8 bases identical to TRBD1. CDR3: CAIKGAGTGNNQPQHF. CDR3 nucleotides: TGTGCCATCAAGGGCGCCGGGACAGGTAACAATCAGCCCCAGCATTTT.